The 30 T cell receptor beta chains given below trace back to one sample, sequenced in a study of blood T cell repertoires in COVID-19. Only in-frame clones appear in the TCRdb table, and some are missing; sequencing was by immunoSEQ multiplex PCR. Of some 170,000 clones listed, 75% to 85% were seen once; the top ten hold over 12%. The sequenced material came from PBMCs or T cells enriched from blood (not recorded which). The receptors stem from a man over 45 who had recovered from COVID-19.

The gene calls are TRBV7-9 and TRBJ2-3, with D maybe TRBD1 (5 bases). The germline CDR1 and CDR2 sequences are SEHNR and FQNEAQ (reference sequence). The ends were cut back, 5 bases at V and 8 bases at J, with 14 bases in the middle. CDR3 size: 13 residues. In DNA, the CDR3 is TGTGCCAGCAGCCAGGACACCATACTTACGCAGTATTTT. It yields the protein CASSQDTILTQYF.

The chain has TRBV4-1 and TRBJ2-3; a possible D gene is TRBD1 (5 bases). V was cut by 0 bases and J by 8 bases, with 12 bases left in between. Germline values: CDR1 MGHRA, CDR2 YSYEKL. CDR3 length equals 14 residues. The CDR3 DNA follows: TGCGCCAGCAGCCAAGAAGGGGCCCGCGGTACGCAGTATTTT. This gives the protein CASSQEGARGTQYF.

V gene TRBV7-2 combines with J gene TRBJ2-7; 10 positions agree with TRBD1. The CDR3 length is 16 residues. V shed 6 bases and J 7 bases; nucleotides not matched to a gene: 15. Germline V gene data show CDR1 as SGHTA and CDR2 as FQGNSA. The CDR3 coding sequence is TGTGCCAGCAGTCGAACGCCGGGACAGGGGACCCTAGAGCAGTACTTC. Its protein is CASSRTPGQGTLEQYF.

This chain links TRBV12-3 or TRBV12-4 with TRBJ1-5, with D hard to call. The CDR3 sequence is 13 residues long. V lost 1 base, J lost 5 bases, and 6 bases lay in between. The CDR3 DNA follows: TGTGCCAGCAGTTTAGGGGCCGATCAGCCCCAGCATTTT. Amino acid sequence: CASSLGADQPQHF.

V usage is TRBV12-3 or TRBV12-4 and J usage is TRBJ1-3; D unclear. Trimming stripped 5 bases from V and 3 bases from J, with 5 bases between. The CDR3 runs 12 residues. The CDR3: CASSPGGNTIYF. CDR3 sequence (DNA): TGTGCCAGCAGTCCAGGTGGAAACACCATATATTTT.

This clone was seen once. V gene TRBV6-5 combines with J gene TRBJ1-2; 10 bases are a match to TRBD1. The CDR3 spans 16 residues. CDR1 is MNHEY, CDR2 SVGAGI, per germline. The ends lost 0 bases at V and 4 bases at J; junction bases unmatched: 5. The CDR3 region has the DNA TGTGCCAGCAGTTACTCTGTAGGGACAGGGGTCTATGGCTACACCTTC. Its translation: CASSYSVGTGVYGYTF.

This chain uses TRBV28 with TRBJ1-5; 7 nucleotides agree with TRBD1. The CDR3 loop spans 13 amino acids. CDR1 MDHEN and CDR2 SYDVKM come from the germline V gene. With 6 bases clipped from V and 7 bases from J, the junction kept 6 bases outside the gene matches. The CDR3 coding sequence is TGTGCCAGCAGAGAGGGGGCCGGACAGCCCCAGCATTTT. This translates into CASREGAGQPQHF.

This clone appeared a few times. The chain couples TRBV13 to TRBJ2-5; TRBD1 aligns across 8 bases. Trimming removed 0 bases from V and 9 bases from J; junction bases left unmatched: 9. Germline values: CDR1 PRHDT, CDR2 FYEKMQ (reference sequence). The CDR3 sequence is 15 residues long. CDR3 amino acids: CASSLGGTGATAQYF. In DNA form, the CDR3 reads TGTGCCAGCAGCTTAGGGGGGACAGGAGCTACGGCCCAGTACTTC.

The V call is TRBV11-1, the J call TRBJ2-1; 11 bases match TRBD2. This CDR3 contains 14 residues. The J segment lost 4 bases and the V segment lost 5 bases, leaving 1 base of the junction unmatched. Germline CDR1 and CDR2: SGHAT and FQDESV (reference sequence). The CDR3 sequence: CASSGTSGYNEQFF. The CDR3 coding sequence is TGTGCCAGCAGCGGGACTAGCGGTTACAATGAGCAGTTCTTC. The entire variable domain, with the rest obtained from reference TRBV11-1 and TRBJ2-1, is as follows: EAEVAQSPRYKITEKSQAVAFWCDPISGHATLYWYRQILGQGPELLVQFQDESVVDDSQLPKDRFSAERLKGVDSTLKIQPAELGDSAMYLCASSGTSGYNEQFFGPGTRLTVL.

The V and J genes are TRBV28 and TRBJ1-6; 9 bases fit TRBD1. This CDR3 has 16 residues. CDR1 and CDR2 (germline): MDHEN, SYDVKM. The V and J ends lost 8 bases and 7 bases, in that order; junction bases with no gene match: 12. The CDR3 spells CASLTKRGTGNSPLHF. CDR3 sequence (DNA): TGTGCCAGCTTAACAAAGAGGGGGACAGGGAATTCACCCCTCCACTTT.

CDR3 DNA sequence: TGTGCCACCTCTCCGCGGAGATCCTACGAGCAGTACTTC. Its translation is CATSPRRSYEQYF. V usage is TRBV15 and J usage is TRBJ2-7; no reliable D call. There are 13 residues in the CDR3. Germline CDR1 reads LNHNV; CDR2 reads YYDKDF (reference sequence). V was pared by 8 bases and J by 1 base, with 12 bases between.

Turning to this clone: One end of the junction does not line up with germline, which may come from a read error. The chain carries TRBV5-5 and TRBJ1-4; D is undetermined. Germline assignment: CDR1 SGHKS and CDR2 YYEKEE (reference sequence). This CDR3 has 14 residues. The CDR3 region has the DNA TGTGCCAGCAGCTTGCAGACAACGAATGAAAAACTGTTTTTT. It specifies CASSLQTTNEKLFF.

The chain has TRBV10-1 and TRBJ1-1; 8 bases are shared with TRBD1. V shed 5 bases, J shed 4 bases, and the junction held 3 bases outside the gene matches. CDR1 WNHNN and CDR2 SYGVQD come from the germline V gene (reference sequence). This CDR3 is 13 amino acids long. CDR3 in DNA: TGCGCCAGCAGTCAGGGGGCTCGCACTGAAGCTTTCTTT. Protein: CASSQGARTEAFF.

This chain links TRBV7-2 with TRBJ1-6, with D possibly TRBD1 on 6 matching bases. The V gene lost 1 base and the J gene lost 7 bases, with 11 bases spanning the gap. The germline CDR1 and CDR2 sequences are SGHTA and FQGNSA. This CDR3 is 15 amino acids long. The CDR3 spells CASSLEGGVNSPLHF. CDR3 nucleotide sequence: TGTGCCAGCAGCTTAGAGGGGGGGGTAAATTCACCCCTCCACTTT.

The CDR3: CASSPSSQGAGELFF. CDR3 bases: TGTGCCAGCTCACCATCTTCACAGGGTGCCGGGGAGCTGTTTTTT. This chain links TRBV18 with TRBJ2-2; D might be TRBD1 (6 bases). V lost 2 bases, J lost 6 bases, and 13 bases lay in between. CDR3 length: 15 amino acids. Germline V gene lookup returns CDR1 KGHSH and CDR2 LQKENI.

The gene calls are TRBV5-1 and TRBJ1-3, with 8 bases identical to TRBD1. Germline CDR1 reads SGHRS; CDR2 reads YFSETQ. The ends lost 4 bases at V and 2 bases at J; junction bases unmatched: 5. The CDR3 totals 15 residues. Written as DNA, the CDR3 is TGCGCCAGCAGCCGCGACAGGGGAGCTGGAAACACCATATATTTT. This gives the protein CASSRDRGAGNTIYF.

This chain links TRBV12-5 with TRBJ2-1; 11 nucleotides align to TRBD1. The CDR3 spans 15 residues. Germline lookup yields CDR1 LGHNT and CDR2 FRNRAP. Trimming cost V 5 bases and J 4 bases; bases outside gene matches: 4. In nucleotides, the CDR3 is TGTGCTAGTGGTCCAGGGACAGGGGGATACAATGAGCAGTTCTTC. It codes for CASGPGTGGYNEQFF.

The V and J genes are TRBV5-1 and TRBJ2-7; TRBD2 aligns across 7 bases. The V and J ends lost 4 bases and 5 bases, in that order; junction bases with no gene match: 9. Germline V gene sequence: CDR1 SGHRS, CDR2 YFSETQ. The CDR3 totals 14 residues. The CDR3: CASSLGRTVHEQYF. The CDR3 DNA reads TGCGCCAGCAGCCTCGGGAGGACTGTCCACGAGCAGTACTTC.

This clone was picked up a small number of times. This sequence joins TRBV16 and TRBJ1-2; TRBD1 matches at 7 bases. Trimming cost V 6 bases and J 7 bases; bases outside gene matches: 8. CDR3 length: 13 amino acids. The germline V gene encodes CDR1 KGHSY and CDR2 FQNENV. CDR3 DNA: TGTGCCAGCAGTTCCGACAGGGCCGGTGGCTACACCTTC. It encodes CASSSDRAGGYTF.

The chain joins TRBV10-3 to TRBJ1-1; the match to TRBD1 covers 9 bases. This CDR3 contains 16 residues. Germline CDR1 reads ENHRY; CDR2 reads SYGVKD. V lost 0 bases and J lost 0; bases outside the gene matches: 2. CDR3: CAISESQGAMNTEAFF. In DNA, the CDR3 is TGTGCCATCAGTGAGTCACAGGGGGCCATGAACACTGAAGCTTTCTTT.

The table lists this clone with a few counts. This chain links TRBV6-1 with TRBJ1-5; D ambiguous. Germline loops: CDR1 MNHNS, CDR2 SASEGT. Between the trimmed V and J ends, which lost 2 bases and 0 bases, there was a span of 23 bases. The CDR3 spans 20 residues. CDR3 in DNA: TGTGCCAGCAGTGAATCGGTTTCCCCCAATTATTTTAATAGCAATCAGCCCCAGCATTTT. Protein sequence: CASSESVSPNYFNSNQPQHF.

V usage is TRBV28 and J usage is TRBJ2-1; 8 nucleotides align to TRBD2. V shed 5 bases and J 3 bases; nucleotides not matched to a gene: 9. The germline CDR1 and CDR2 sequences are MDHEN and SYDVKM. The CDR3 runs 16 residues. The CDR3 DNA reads TGTGCCAGCAGTCCCTCGGGGGGGGGTTTCTACAATGAGCAGTTCTTC. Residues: CASSPSGGGFYNEQFF.

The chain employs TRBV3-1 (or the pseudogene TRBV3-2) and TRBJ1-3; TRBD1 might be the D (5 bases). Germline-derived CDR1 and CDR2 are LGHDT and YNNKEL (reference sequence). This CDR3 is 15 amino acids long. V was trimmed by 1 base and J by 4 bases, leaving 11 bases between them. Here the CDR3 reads CASSQGGTLGNTIYF. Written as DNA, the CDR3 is TGTGCCAGCAGCCAAGGCGGGACTCTAGGAAACACCATATATTTT.

The chain's CDR3 is CASSEASGYTGELFF. DNA of the CDR3: TGTGCCAGCAGTGAAGCGAGCGGGTACACCGGGGAGCTGTTTTTT. The chain combines TRBV6-1 with TRBJ2-2; tentative D call: TRBD2 (6 bases). Germline CDR1 reads MNHNS; CDR2 reads SASEGT. The CDR3 loop spans 15 amino acids. Trimming took 0 bases from V and 3 from J, leaving 8 bases between them.

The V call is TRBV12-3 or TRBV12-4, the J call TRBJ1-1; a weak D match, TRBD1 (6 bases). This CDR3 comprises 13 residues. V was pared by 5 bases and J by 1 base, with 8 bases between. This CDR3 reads CASSTGTNTEAFF. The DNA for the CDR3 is TGTGCCAGCAGTACAGGGACGAACACTGAAGCTTTCTTT.

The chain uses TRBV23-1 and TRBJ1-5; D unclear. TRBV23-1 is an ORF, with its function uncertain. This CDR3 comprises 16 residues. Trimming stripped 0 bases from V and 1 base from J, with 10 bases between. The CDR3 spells CASSQSIMGSNQPQHF. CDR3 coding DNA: TGCGCCAGCAGTCAATCGATCATGGGCAGCAATCAGCCCCAGCATTTT.

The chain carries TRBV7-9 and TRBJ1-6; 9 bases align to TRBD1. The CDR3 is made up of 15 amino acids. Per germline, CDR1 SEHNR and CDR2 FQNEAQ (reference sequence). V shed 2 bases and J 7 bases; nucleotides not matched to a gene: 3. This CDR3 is CASSLTGGVNSPLHF. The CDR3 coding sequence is TGTGCCAGCAGCTTAACAGGGGGCGTAAATTCACCCCTCCACTTT.

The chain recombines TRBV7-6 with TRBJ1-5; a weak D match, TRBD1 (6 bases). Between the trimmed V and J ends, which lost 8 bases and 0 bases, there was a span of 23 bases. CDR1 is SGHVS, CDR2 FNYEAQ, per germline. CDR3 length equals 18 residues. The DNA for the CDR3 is TGTGCCAGCCCTACGGCACGGGCAGGGGCTTATAGCAATCAGCCCCAGCATTTT. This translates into CASPTARAGAYSNQPQHF.

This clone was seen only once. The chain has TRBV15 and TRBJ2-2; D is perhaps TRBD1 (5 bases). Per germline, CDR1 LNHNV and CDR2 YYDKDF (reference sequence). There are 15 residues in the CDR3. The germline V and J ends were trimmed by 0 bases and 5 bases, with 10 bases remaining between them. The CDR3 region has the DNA TGTGCCACCAGCAGAGAACAGGCCCTAACCGGGGAGCTGTTTTTT. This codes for CATSREQALTGELFF. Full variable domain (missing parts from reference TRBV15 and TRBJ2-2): DAMVIQNPRYQVTQFGKPVTLSCSQTLNHNVMYWYQQKSSQAPKLLFHYYDKDFNNEADTPDNFQSRRPNTSFCFLDIRSPGLGDTAMYLCATSREQALTGELFFGEGSRLTVL.

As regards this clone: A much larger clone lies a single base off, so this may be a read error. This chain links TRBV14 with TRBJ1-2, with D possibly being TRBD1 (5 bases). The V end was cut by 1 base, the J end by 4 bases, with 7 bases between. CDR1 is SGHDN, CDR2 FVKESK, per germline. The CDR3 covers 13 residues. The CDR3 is CASSQGRAYGYTF. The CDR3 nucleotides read TGTGCCAGCAGCCAAGGCAGGGCCTATGGCTACACCTTC.